The table lists the clone carrying this T cell receptor beta chain with many counts. Trimming took 4 bases from V and 0 from J; bases not matched to a gene: 9. Per germline, CDR1 SGHVS and CDR2 FQNEAQ. CDR3 length: 16 amino acids. These data originate in a study of T cell repertoires in cytomegalovirus infection. About the research overall: Based on public TCR beta signatures, there were indications of CMV infection and of a matching HLA type.

TCRdb re-derived calls from the reads in MiXCR, one entry per CDR3 protein. There are some 200,000 distinct CDR3 sequences in the sample; nearly 9.5% occur only once, and about 4.6% lies in the top ten. This TCR came from a human donor in good health (CMV status not recorded). Some clones in this sample may be carry-over from other donors' samples. The V call is TRBV7-8, the J call TRBJ2-7, with 7 positions matching TRBD1. Specimen: PBMCs. The CDR3 sequence is CASSSRWDRTSYEQYF. CDR3 coding DNA: TGTGCCAGCAGCTCCCGATGGGACAGAACCTCCTACGAGCAGTACTTC.